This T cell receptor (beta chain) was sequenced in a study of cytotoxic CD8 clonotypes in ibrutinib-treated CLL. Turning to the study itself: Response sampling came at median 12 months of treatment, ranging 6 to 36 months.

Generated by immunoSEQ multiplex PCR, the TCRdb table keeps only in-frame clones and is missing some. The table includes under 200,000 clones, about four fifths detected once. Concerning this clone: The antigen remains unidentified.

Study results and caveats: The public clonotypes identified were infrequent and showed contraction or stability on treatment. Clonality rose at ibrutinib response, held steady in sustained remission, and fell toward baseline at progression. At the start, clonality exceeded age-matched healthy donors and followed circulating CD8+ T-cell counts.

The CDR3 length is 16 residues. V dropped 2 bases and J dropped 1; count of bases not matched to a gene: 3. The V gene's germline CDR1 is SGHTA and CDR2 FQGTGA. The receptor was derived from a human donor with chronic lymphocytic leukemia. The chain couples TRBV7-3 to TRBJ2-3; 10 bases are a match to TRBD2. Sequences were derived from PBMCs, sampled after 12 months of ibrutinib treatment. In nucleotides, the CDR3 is TGTGCCAGCAGCTTAGATCTAGCGGGGGGCACAGATACGCAGTATTTT. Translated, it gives CASSLDLAGGTDTQYF.